This TCR beta chain is from a study of control samples from healthy donors and cancer patients. Only in-frame clones appear in the TCRdb table, and some are missing; sequencing was by immunoSEQ multiplex PCR. The sample shows approximately 89,000 clones, approximately 86% of them seen only once. Germline CDR1 and CDR2: MGHDK and SYGVNS. After removal of 6 bases from V and 1 base from J, the junction contained 6 bases not matched to a gene. The CDR3 has 15 amino acids. The sequenced sample consisted of blood. The chain recombines TRBV25-1 with TRBJ1-5, with 7 bases identical to TRBD1. The source is a man aged 30 to 45 in good health. In DNA form, the CDR3 reads TGTGCCAGCAGAGACAGGGAGTCGAGCAATCAGCCCCAGCATTTT. Encoded protein: CASRDRESSNQPQHF. Based on the CDR3 plus reference TRBV25-1 and TRBJ1-5, the full variable domain is EADIYQTPRYLVIGTGKKITLECSQTMGHDKMYWYQQDPGMELHLIHYSYGVNSTEKGDLSSESTVSRIRTEHFPLTLESARPSHTSQYLCASRDRESSNQPQHFGDGTRLSIL.